The entry below describes one T cell receptor beta chain. Its cognate antigen is unknown. Germline trimming cut 5 bases from V and 12 bases from J; bases unmatched to any gene: 12. CDR1 MNHEY and CDR2 SMNVEV come from the germline V gene (reference sequence). The CDR3 extends over 13 amino acids. The sample originates from a study of T cell responses to AZD1222 COVID-19 vaccine. Study-wide findings and caveats: Vaccine-associated CD4 TCRs ranged over spike, dominating at 160-218 and 743-854. Spike-specific TCR breadth and depth rose after two AZD1222 doses.

Some clones are missing from TCRdb's copy, which holds only in-frame ones; the method was immunoSEQ multiplex PCR. This table holds about 66,000 clones, approximately 84% found once. The sequence derives from an adult in good health. The chain combines TRBV27 with TRBJ2-7, with 8 bases lining up with TRBD1. The material sequenced was peripheral blood, taken on day 0 of AZD1222 vaccination. The CDR3 DNA follows: TGTGCCAGCAGTCCGGGACAGGTCCTCGTGCTGTACTTC. Protein sequence: CASSPGQVLVLYF.